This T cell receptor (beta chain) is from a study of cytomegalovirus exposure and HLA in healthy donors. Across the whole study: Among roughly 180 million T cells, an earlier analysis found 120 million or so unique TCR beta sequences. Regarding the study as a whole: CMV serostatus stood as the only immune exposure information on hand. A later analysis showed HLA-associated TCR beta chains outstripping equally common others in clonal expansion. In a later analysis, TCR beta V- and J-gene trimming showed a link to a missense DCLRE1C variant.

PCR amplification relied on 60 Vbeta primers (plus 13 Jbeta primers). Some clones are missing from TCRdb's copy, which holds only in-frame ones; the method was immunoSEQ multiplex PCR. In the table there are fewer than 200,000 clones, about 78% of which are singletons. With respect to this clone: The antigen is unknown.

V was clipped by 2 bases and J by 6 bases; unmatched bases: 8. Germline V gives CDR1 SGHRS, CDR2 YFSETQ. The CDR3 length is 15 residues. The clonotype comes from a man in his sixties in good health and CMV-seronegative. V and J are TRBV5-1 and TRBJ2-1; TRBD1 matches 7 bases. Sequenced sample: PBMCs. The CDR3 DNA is TGCGCCAGCAGCTTTGTGACAGGGCCCTCCAATGAGCAGTTCTTC. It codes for CASSFVTGPSNEQFF. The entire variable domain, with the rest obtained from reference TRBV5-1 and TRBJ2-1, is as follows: KAGVTQTPRYLIKTRGQQVTLSCSPISGHRSVSWYQQTPGQGLQFLFEYFSETQRNKGNFPGRFSGRQFSNSRSEMNVSTLELGDSALYLCASSFVTGPSNEQFFGPGTRLTVL.